One and the same sample provided the 29 T cell receptor beta chains below, sequenced in a study of cytomegalovirus exposure and HLA in healthy donors. Researchers ran the PCR with 60 Vbeta and 13 Jbeta primers. Libraries were prepared by immunoSEQ multiplex PCR; TCRdb keeps only in-frame clonotypes and omits some of them. The sample lists around 140,000 clones, over 70% occurring once. Specimen: PBMCs. The receptors come from a man aged 35-49 years in good health and CMV-seronegative.

The chain links TRBV27 to TRBJ1-1; the D is unclear. CDR3 length equals 13 residues. V lost 4 bases and J 1 base, leaving 7 bases between the germline ends. The germline V gene has CDR1 MNHEY and CDR2 SMNVEV (reference sequence). CDR3 sequence (DNA): TGTGCCAGCAGTTGGTCGGGGAACACTGAAGCTTTCTTT. It yields the protein CASSWSGNTEAFF.

The rearrangement links TRBV5-1 to TRBJ1-4, with TRBD1 as a possible D gene (6 bases). Germline V gene data show CDR1 as SGHRS and CDR2 as YFSETQ. V was cut by 4 bases and J by 3 bases, with 10 bases left in between. The CDR3 length is 14 residues. The CDR3 nucleotides read TGCGCCAGCAGCCCCGGACAGCCTAATGAAAAACTGTTTTTT. This sequence encodes CASSPGQPNEKLFF.

The chain is built from TRBV6-4 and TRBJ2-1, with 9 bases fitting TRBD2. Trimming removed 4 bases from V and 7 bases from J; junction bases left unmatched: 5. Germline CDR1 and CDR2: MRHNA and SNTAGT. CDR3 length: 14 residues. CDR3 sequence (DNA): TGTGCCAGCAGTGTATCTAGCGGGGAGAATGAGCAGTTCTTC. It codes for CASSVSSGENEQFF.

V is TRBV28 and J is TRBJ1-5, with no clear D. Trimming removed 6 bases at V and 3 bases at J, with 12 bases between. CDR1 and CDR2 (germline): MDHEN, SYDVKM. CDR3 size: 14 residues. The CDR3 sequence: CASSRSVPNQPQHF. The CDR3 DNA reads TGTGCCAGCAGCCGGTCGGTACCCAATCAGCCCCAGCATTTT. Full variable domain (rest looked up from reference TRBV28 and TRBJ1-5): DVKVTQSSRYLVKRTGEKVFLECVQDMDHENMFWYRQDPGLGLRLIYFSYDVKMKEKGDIPEGYSVSREKKERFSLILESASTNQTSMYLCASSRSVPNQPQHFGDGTRLSIL.

The chain combines TRBV27 with TRBJ2-7; 12 bases are shared with TRBD2. V shed 6 bases, J shed 4 bases, and the junction held 4 bases outside the gene matches. Germline CDR1 is MNHEY and CDR2 is SMNVEV (reference sequence). The CDR3 spans 14 residues. The DNA of the CDR3 is TGTGCCAGCAGCTTGACTAGCGGGGGTTACGAGCAGTACTTC. This sequence encodes CASSLTSGGYEQYF.

Points on this clone: In the same sample, other DNA sequences code for this CDR3. V usage is TRBV9 and J usage is TRBJ1-4; TRBD1 aligns across 10 bases. The CDR3 covers 15 residues. From germline, CDR1 is SGDLS and CDR2 YYNGEE. Trimming cost V 0 bases and J 7 bases; bases outside gene matches: 3. The CDR3 nucleotides read TGTGCCAGCAGCGTAGGGGGACAGGGGAGTGAAAAACTGTTTTTT. This gives the protein CASSVGGQGSEKLFF.

The sample holds a few counts of this clone. Written as DNA, the CDR3 is TGTGCCAGCAGCCGGGGACAGGGGGTTTCCTACGAGCAGTACTTC. Its translation is CASSRGQGVSYEQYF. The chain joins TRBV27 to TRBJ2-7, with TRBD1 matching 11 bases. This CDR3 is built from 15 residues. Germline CDR1 MNHEY, CDR2 SMNVEV (reference sequence). The J segment lost 1 base and the V segment lost 6 bases, leaving 5 bases of the junction unmatched.

The chain employs TRBV7-2 and TRBJ2-3, with D perhaps matching TRBD1 (5 bases). The CDR3 runs to 13 residues. V lost 5 bases and J 3 bases, leaving 9 bases between the germline ends. Germline assignment: CDR1 SGHTA and CDR2 FQGNSA. CDR3 in amino acids: CASSTRQTDTQYF. In DNA form, the CDR3 reads TGTGCCAGCAGCACCAGACAGACAGATACGCAGTATTTT. Based on the CDR3 plus reference TRBV7-2 and TRBJ2-3, the full variable domain is GAGVSQSPSNKVTEKGKDVELRCDPISGHTALYWYRQSLGQGLEFLIYFQGNSAPDKSGLPSDRFSAERTGGSVSTLTIQRTQQEDSAVYLCASSTRQTDTQYFGPGTRLTVL.

The CDR3 bases are TGCGCCAGCAGCTCGGAGGGGACTAGCGGGGGTGAGCAGTTCTTC. Translating gives CASSSEGTSGGEQFF. The chain combines TRBV5-1 with TRBJ2-1; 14 bases match TRBD2. V lost 3 bases, J lost 9 bases, and 5 bases stayed unmatched. The germline V gene encodes CDR1 SGHRS and CDR2 YFSETQ. CDR3 length: 15 amino acids. The full variable domain, its missing parts supplied by reference TRBV5-1 and TRBJ2-1, is KAGVTQTPRYLIKTRGQQVTLSCSPISGHRSVSWYQQTPGQGLQFLFEYFSETQRNKGNFPGRFSGRQFSNSRSEMNVSTLELGDSALYLCASSSEGTSGGEQFFGPGTRLTVL.

The chain uses TRBV7-9 and TRBJ2-7, with 7 bases identical to TRBD1. V was pared by 4 bases and J by 3 bases, with 9 bases of the junction left unmatched. Germline CDR1 is SEHNR and CDR2 is FQNEAQ (reference sequence). CDR3 length: 15 residues. The CDR3 coding sequence is TGTGCCAGCAGCTCGGGACAGAGCATGATCTACGAGCAGTACTTC. Translation: CASSSGQSMIYEQYF.

The chain couples TRBV6-5 to TRBJ1-3, with D possibly being TRBD1 (5 bases). Germline CDR1 is MNHEY and CDR2 is SVGAGI. The CDR3 covers 15 residues. The V gene lost 2 bases and the J gene lost 0 bases, with 8 bases spanning the gap. CDR3 nucleotides: TGTGCCAGCAGTTACACAGGCAGCTCTGGAAACACCATATATTTT. It encodes CASSYTGSSGNTIYF.

The gene calls are TRBV5-1 and TRBJ2-3; 12 nucleotides agree with TRBD2. This CDR3 has 18 residues. CDR1 SGHRS and CDR2 YFSETQ come from the germline V gene. V dropped 0 bases and J dropped 0; count of bases not matched to a gene: 5. The CDR3 nucleotides read TGCGCCAGCAGCTTGGAACTAGCGGGGGGTTCTAGCACAGATACGCAGTATTTT. Translating gives CASSLELAGGSSTDTQYF.

In its sample, this clone was seen a few times. V and J are TRBV27 and TRBJ2-7; D uncertain. The CDR3 covers 11 residues. Trimming removed 6 bases at V and 4 bases at J, with 7 bases between. The germline CDR1 and CDR2 sequences are MNHEY and SMNVEV (reference sequence). The chain's CDR3 is CASRSLYEQYF. In DNA, the CDR3 is TGTGCCAGCAGATCCCTTTACGAGCAGTACTTC.

The chain couples TRBV14 to TRBJ2-7; D is ambiguous. Trimming removed 0 bases at V and 6 bases at J, with 12 bases between. Germline CDR1 SGHDN, CDR2 FVKESK. This CDR3 has 14 amino acids. In nucleotides, the CDR3 is TGTGCCAGCAGCCAAGATGCGCAGGCACTCGAGCAGTACTTC. Protein: CASSQDAQALEQYF.

The chain links TRBV10-3 to TRBJ2-7; 7 bases map to TRBD2. V shed 6 bases and J 0 bases; nucleotides not matched to a gene: 5. Germline values: CDR1 ENHRY, CDR2 SYGVKD. This CDR3 contains 14 residues. CDR3 nucleotide sequence: TGTGCCATCAGCTACGCGGGGGACTCCTACGAGCAGTACTTC. Its protein product is CAISYAGDSYEQYF.

This chain connects TRBV19 to TRBJ1-2, with 8 bases identical to TRBD1. Germline trimming cut 7 bases from V and 3 bases from J; bases unmatched to any gene: 7. The CDR3 runs to 14 residues. Germline V gene lookup returns CDR1 LNHDA and CDR2 SQIVND (reference sequence). CDR3 sequence: CASTRTGTYYGYTF. The CDR3 nucleotides read TGTGCCAGTACCAGGACAGGGACATACTATGGCTACACCTTC.

Concerning this clone itself: One junction end disagrees with the germline gene, perhaps due to a read error. This chain uses TRBV25-1 with TRBJ1-2, with D possibly being TRBD1 (5 bases). Looked up from germline, CDR1 is MGHDK and CDR2 is SYGVNS. The CDR3 spans 15 residues. The CDR3 region has the DNA TGTGCCGGCAGTGAAAGAATGGGCAGGGCAAACGGCTACACCTTC. It yields the protein CAGSERMGRANGYTF.

The CDR3 sequence is CASSLSPEAFF. The CDR3 coding sequence is TGTGCCAGCTCACTATCCCCCGAAGCTTTCTTT. The rearrangement links TRBV6-6 to TRBJ1-1; no clear D gene. CDR1 is MNHNY, CDR2 SVGAGI, per germline (reference sequence). V was pared by 8 bases and J by 8 bases, with 12 bases between. This CDR3 has 11 amino acids.

The genes are TRBV9 and TRBJ2-5; 9 bases match TRBD2. Germline-derived CDR1 and CDR2 are SGDLS and YYNGEE. V shed 1 base and J 2 bases; nucleotides not matched to a gene: 3. This CDR3 has 15 residues. The CDR3 DNA reads TGTGCCAGCAGCGTAAGCGGGGGGCGGCAAGAGACCCAGTACTTC. Translation gives CASSVSGGRQETQYF.

Regarding this clone: The same CDR3 can be traced to other DNA sequences in this sample. The chain joins TRBV28 to TRBJ2-3; TRBD2 might be the D (6 bases). CDR3 length: 15 amino acids. Germline values: CDR1 MDHEN, CDR2 SYDVKM. V was pared by 3 bases and J by 2 bases, with 12 bases between. This chain's CDR3 is CASSFGGGLTDTQYF. The CDR3 DNA follows: TGTGCCAGCAGTTTTGGTGGGGGACTCACAGATACGCAGTATTTT. Together with reference TRBV28 and TRBJ2-3, the CDR3 gives the full variable domain: DVKVTQSSRYLVKRTGEKVFLECVQDMDHENMFWYRQDPGLGLRLIYFSYDVKMKEKGDIPEGYSVSREKKERFSLILESASTNQTSMYLCASSFGGGLTDTQYFGPGTRLTVL.

The V call is TRBV6-1, the J call TRBJ2-5; 11 bases map to TRBD2. V was pared by 1 base and J by 5 bases, with 3 bases of the junction left unmatched. From germline, CDR1 is MNHNS and CDR2 SASEGT. The CDR3 sequence is 15 residues long. Written as DNA, the CDR3 is TGTGCCAGCAGTGAAGTAGCGGGGGGGCCGGAGACCCAGTACTTC. It specifies CASSEVAGGPETQYF.

This clone appeared a few times. The gene calls are TRBV10-1 and TRBJ2-1; TRBD2 matches 11 bases. The CDR3 loop spans 17 amino acids. V trimming: 3 bases; J trimming: 3 bases; junction bases outside the gene matches: 7. CDR1 is WNHNN and CDR2 is SYGVQD in the germline V gene (reference sequence). CDR3 sequence: CASSERASGGIYNEQFF. CDR3 sequence (DNA): TGCGCCAGCAGTGAAAGGGCTAGCGGGGGGATCTACAATGAGCAGTTCTTC.

V usage is TRBV12-5 and J usage is TRBJ2-5; 8 positions match TRBD1. Germline V gives CDR1 LGHNT, CDR2 FRNRAP. This CDR3 is 14 amino acids long. V was clipped by 2 bases and J by 5 bases; unmatched bases: 4. DNA for the CDR3: TGTGCTAGTGGTTTGTACAGGGGGGAGGAGACCCAGTACTTC. It specifies CASGLYRGEETQYF. Combining the CDR3 with reference TRBV12-5 and TRBJ2-5 gives the whole variable domain DARVTQTPRHKVTEMGQEVTMRCQPILGHNTVFWYRQTMMQGLELLAYFRNRAPLDDSGMPKDRFSAEMPDATLATLKIQPSEPRDSAVYFCASGLYRGEETQYFGPGTRLLVL.

The chain employs TRBV18 and TRBJ1-1; D is undetermined. This CDR3 has 13 amino acids. Germline CDR1 is KGHSH and CDR2 is LQKENI. V was pared by 5 bases and J by 5 bases, with 12 bases between. The CDR3 DNA reads TGTGCCAGCTCATCAAACGGTAAGACTGAAGCTTTCTTT. This codes for CASSSNGKTEAFF.

The genes are TRBV7-7 and TRBJ2-5; 7 nucleotides match TRBD1. The germline V gene encodes CDR1 SSHAT and CDR2 FNYEAQ (reference sequence). The CDR3 loop spans 15 amino acids. With V trimmed by 5 bases and J by 5 bases, 11 bases remained unmatched. CDR3 region: CASSQRRQGVETQYF. The DNA for the CDR3 is TGTGCCAGCAGCCAACGTCGACAGGGAGTGGAGACCCAGTACTTC.

The chain uses TRBV5-1 and TRBJ2-5; 9 nucleotides match TRBD2. V shed 0 bases and J 2 bases; nucleotides not matched to a gene: 5. The germline V gene has CDR1 SGHRS and CDR2 YFSETQ. CDR3 length equals 16 residues. The CDR3 DNA reads as TGCGCCAGCAGCTTGGTTAGCGGGGGCGCACAAGAGACCCAGTACTTC. The encoded protein is CASSLVSGGAQETQYF.

The chain recombines TRBV25-1 with TRBJ2-5, with a weak D call TRBD2 (5 bases). V lost 4 bases and J 5 bases, leaving 5 bases between the germline ends. The CDR3 is 11 residues long. The germline V gene has CDR1 MGHDK and CDR2 SYGVNS. CDR3 bases: TGTGCCAGCAGTGGGGAGGAGACCCAGTACTTC. Translating it yields CASSGEETQYF.

The chain recombines TRBV4-1 with TRBJ2-7; perhaps TRBD2 as D (6 bases). From germline, CDR1 is MGHRA and CDR2 YSYEKL. The V end was cut by 0 bases, the J end by 0 bases, with 6 bases between. The CDR3 runs 14 residues. The CDR3 nucleotides are TGCGCCAGCAGCCAAGATAGCGGCTCCTACGAGCAGTACTTC. Translated: CASSQDSGSYEQYF.

The chain has TRBV29-1 and TRBJ1-1, with D perhaps TRBD1 (5 bases). The germline gives CDR1 SQVTM, CDR2 ANQGSEA. This CDR3 has 12 residues. V lost 2 bases to trimming and J lost 4 bases, with 8 bases between them. The DNA of the CDR3 is TGCAGCGTTGAACAGGGAATCACTGAAGCTTTCTTT. Translation gives CSVEQGITEAFF. The full variable domain, completed using reference TRBV29-1 and TRBJ1-1, is SAVISQKPSRDICQRGTSLTIQCQVDSQVTMMFWYRQQPGQSLTLIATANQGSEATYESGFVIDKFPISRPNLTFSTLTVSNMSPEDSSIYLCSVEQGITEAFFGQGTRLTVV.